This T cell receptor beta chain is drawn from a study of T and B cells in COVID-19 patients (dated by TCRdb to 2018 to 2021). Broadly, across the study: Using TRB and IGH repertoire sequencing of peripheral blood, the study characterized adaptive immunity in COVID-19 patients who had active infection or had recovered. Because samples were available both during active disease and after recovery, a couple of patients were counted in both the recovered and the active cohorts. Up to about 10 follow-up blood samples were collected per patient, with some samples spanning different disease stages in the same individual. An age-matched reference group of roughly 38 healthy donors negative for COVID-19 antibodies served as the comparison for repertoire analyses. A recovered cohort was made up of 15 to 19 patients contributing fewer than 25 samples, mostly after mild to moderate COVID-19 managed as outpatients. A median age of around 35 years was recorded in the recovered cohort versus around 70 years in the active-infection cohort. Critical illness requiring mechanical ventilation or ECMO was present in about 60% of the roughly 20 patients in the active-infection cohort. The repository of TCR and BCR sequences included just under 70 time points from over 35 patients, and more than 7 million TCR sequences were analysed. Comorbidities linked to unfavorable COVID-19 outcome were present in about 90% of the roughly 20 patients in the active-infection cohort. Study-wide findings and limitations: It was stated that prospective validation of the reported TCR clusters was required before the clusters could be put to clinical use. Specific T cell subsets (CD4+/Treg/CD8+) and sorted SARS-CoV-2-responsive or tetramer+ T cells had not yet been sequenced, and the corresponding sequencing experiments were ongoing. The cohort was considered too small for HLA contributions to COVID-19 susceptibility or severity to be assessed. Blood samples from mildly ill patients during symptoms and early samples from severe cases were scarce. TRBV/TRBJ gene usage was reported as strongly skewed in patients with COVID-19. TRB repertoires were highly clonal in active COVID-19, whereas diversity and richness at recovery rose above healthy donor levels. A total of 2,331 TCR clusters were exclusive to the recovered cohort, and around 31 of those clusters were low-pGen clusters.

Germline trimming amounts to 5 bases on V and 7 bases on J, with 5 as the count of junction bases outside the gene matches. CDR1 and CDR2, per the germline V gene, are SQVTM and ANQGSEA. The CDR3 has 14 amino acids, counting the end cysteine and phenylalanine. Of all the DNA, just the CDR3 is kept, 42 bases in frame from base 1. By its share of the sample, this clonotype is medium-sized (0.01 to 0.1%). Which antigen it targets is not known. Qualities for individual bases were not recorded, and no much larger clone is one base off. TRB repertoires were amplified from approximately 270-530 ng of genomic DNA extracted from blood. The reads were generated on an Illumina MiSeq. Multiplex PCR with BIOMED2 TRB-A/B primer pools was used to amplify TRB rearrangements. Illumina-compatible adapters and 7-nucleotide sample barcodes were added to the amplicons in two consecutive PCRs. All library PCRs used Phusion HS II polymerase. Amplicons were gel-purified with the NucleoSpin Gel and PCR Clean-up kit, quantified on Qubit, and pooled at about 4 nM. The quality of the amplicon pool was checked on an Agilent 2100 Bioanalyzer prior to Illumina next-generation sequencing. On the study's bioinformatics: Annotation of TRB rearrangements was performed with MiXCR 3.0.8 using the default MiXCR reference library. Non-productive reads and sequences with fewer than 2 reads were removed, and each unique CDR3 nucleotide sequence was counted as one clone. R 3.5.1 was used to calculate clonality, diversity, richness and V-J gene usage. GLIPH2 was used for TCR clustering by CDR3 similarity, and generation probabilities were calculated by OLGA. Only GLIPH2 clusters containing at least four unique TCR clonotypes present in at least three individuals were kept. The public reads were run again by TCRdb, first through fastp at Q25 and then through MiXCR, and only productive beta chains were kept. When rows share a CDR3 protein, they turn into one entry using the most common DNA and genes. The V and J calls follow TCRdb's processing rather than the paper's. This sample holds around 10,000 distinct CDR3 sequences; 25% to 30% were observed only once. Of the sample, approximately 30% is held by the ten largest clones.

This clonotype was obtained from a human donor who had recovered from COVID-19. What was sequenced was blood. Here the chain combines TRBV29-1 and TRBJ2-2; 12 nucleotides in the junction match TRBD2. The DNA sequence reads TGCAGCGTTCCTAGCGGGAGGGATAGCGGGGAGCTGTTTTTT. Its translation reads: CSVPSGRDSGELFF.